A single sample is the source of the 22 T cell receptor beta chains below, sequenced in a study of human T cells and chemical hapten exposure. One entry per CDR3 protein, called by TCRdb with MiXCR from the RACE reads. The sample lists fewer than 60,000 distinct CDR3 sequences, around 9.3% occurring once. The time point is: patch test 1, 2 weeks after DPC sensitization. Treatment meaning: therapeutic diphenylcyclopropenone sensitization with weekly scalp DPC. The source material was whole blood, sampled in connection with sensitization to the hapten diphenylcyclopropenone (DPC). These receptors all come from a woman in her forties or fifties with alopecia areata. Some clones in this sample may be carry-over from other donors' samples.

This clonotype was found many times. The chain couples TRBV7-2 to TRBJ2-5; TRBD1 matches 9 bases. V lost 3 bases and J lost 5; bases outside the gene matches: 7. This CDR3 has 15 residues. CDR1 and CDR2 (germline): SGHTA, FQGNSA. The CDR3 DNA reads TGTGCCAGCAGCTTTATCGGACAGGGGCCGGAGACCCAGTACTTC. This codes for CASSFIGQGPETQYF.

The sample holds many counts of this clonotype. The rearrangement links TRBV21-1 to TRBJ1-5; the D call of TRBD1 is as the table states it, not checked on the DNA. TRBV21-1 is flagged as a pseudogene. CDR3 size: 13 residues. CDR3 sequence: CASSTLTPEPQHF. CDR3 sequence (DNA): TGTGCCAGCAGCACCCTGACACCGGAGCCCCAGCATTTT.

This clonotype was recorded a few times. The rearrangement links TRBV5-6 to TRBJ2-3, with TRBD2 identical over 14 bases. Trimming cost V 5 bases and J 4 bases; bases outside gene matches: 6. The CDR3 is 16 residues long. CDR1 is SGHDT and CDR2 is YYEEEE in the germline V gene. The CDR3 DNA is TGTGCCAGCAGTCCAACGACTAGCGGGAGGGCAGATACGCAGTATTTT. It translates to CASSPTTSGRADTQYF. Looking up the rest from reference TRBV5-6 and TRBJ2-3 gives the full variable domain: DAGVTQSPTHLIKTRGQQVTLRCSPKSGHDTVSWYQQALGQGPQFIFQYYEEEERQRGNFPDRFSGHQFPNYSSELNVNALLLGDSALYLCASSPTTSGRADTQYFGPGTRLTVL.

In this sample, this clonotype turned up a few times. The gene calls are TRBV20-1 and TRBJ2-7; the D gene is possibly TRBD2 (6 bases). Germline loops: CDR1 DFQATT, CDR2 SNEGSKA (reference sequence). The V end lost 6 bases, the J end lost 0 bases, and 15 bases lay between the germline ends. CDR3 size: 14 residues. CDR3 DNA sequence: TGCAGTGCAACGGGACTCGATTTCTCCTACGAGCAGTACTTC. It codes for CSATGLDFSYEQYF.

The chain combines TRBV11-3 with TRBJ2-1; no clear D gene. V gave up 5 bases and J gave up 6 bases, with 14 bases separating them. Germline-derived CDR1 and CDR2 are SGHNT and YENEEA. The CDR3 runs to 14 residues. This CDR3 is CASSLSTQPNEQFF. CDR3 bases: TGTGCCAGCAGCCTATCCACCCAACCCAATGAGCAGTTCTTC. Full variable domain (missing parts from reference TRBV11-3 and TRBJ2-1): EAGVVQSPRYKIIEKKQPVAFWCNPISGHNTLYWYLQNLGQGPELLIRYENEEAVDDSQLPKDRFSAERLKGVDSTLKIQPAELGDSAVYLCASSLSTQPNEQFFGPGTRLTVL.

This clonotype was detected many times. The chain is built from TRBV6-5 and TRBJ2-7; D is possibly TRBD2 (6 bases). With 2 bases removed from V and 5 bases from J, the gap between germline ends came to 10 bases. The CDR3 has 13 amino acids. Germline V lookup: CDR1 MNHEY, CDR2 SVGAGI. Written as DNA, the CDR3 is TGTGCCAGCAGTTACCGGGGGACGCACGAGCAGTACTTC. Translation: CASSYRGTHEQYF.

This clonotype was detected many times. The rearrangement uses TRBV7-2 and TRBJ1-2; D is unresolved. The CDR3 has 13 residues. Trimming left V 1 base short and J 1 base short, with 4 bases between. Germline assignment: CDR1 SGHTA and CDR2 FQGNSA. CDR3 sequence reads: CASSLDNNYGYTF. The CDR3 region has the DNA TGTGCCAGCAGCTTAGACAATAACTATGGCTACACCTTC.

This clonotype was recorded a few times. The chain recombines TRBV28 with TRBJ2-1; D possibly corresponds to TRBD2 (6 bases). V dropped 6 bases and J dropped 10 bases, with 10 bases sitting between them. Germline CDR1 and CDR2: MDHEN and SYDVKM. The length of the CDR3 is 11 residues. This CDR3 is CASSPGVEQFF. As DNA, the CDR3 is TGTGCCAGCAGCCCGGGGGTAGAGCAGTTCTTC.

Ten or more counts support this clonotype. V gene TRBV28 combines with J gene TRBJ2-2; D call uncertain. V lost 11 bases and J 4 bases, leaving 11 bases between the germline ends. The germline gives CDR1 MDHEN, CDR2 SYDVKM. The CDR3 runs to 12 residues. As DNA, the CDR3 is TGTGCCGGCGCTACGGCCACCGGGGAGCTGTTTTTT. Its translation is CAGATATGELFF.

For the CDR3, the DNA is TGTGCCAGCAGCTTCGGGTCCCGGGCGGAGACCCAGTACTTC. It specifies CASSFGSRAETQYF. The chain employs TRBV7-8 and TRBJ2-5; D gene ambiguous. CDR3 length: 14 residues. Trimming left V 3 bases short and J 5 bases short, with 13 bases between. Germline CDR1 reads SGHVS; CDR2 reads FQNEAQ.

This clonotype came up many times. The chain is built from TRBV6-2 or TRBV6-3 and TRBJ2-3, with 11 bases identical to TRBD2. The CDR3 runs 14 residues. Germline values: CDR1 MNHEY, CDR2 SVGEGT. V was clipped by 6 bases and J by 5 bases; unmatched bases: 4. CDR3 sequence reads: CASSTGTSGDTQYF. CDR3 nucleotides: TGTGCCAGCAGCACCGGGACTAGCGGAGATACGCAGTATTTT.

The sample holds a few counts of this clonotype. The chain employs TRBV30 and TRBJ2-7; D might be TRBD1 (6 bases). V dropped 8 bases and J dropped 5 bases, with 19 bases sitting between them. Germline CDR1 and CDR2: GTSNPN and SVGIG (reference sequence). The CDR3 spans 13 residues. CDR3 nucleotides: TGTGCCAGCGATGACAGGTTTATCGACGAGCAGTACTTC. This sequence encodes CASDDRFIDEQYF.

This clonotype was seen only a few times. The V and J genes are TRBV20-1 and TRBJ1-1; TRBD1 matches at 7 bases. This CDR3 is 13 amino acids long. Germline V gene lookup returns CDR1 DFQATT and CDR2 SNEGSKA (reference sequence). Trimming took 5 bases from V and 4 from J; bases not matched to a gene: 7. CDR3 residues: CSAGRGGRTEAFF. The CDR3 nucleotides are TGCAGTGCTGGCAGGGGGGGCCGCACTGAAGCTTTCTTT.

This clonotype showed up just a few times. The rearrangement links TRBV28 to TRBJ1-5; D is ambiguous. Germline-derived CDR1 and CDR2 are MDHEN and SYDVKM. The CDR3 loop spans 12 amino acids. The germline V and J ends were trimmed by 8 bases and 10 bases, with 15 bases remaining between them. This CDR3 is CASYTGIRPQHF. The DNA of the CDR3 is TGTGCCAGCTATACGGGGATTCGCCCCCAGCATTTT.

V gene TRBV7-2 combines with J gene TRBJ2-3; D is unresolved. The CDR3 runs 12 residues. Looked up from germline, CDR1 is SGHTA and CDR2 is FQGNSA. V lost 0 bases and J lost 6, with 4 bases in between. The CDR3 DNA reads as TGTGCCAGCAGCTTAGCTGTCGATACGCAGTATTTT. Translated: CASSLAVDTQYF.

This clonotype has ten or more counts. This CDR3 is CASSQPGTRVTNEQFF. CDR3 DNA: TGTGCCAGCAGTCAACCCGGGACTAGGGTTACCAATGAGCAGTTCTTC. This chain uses TRBV7-6 with TRBJ2-1, with 8 nucleotides matching TRBD2. Germline-derived CDR1 and CDR2 are SGHVS and FNYEAQ. This CDR3 is built from 16 residues. V trimming: 6 bases; J trimming: 6 bases; junction bases outside the gene matches: 13.

This clonotype was found many times. CDR3 loop: CSVDMLVADGYTF. CDR3 nucleotide sequence: TGCAGCGTTGACATGCTGGTTGCCGATGGCTACACCTTC. This sequence joins TRBV29-1 and TRBJ1-2, with no clear D. V lost 3 bases and J lost 6, with 14 bases in between. Germline loops: CDR1 SQVTM, CDR2 ANQGSEA. There are 13 residues in the CDR3. Variable domain in full (rest from reference TRBV29-1 and TRBJ1-2): SAVISQKPSRDICQRGTSLTIQCQVDSQVTMMFWYRQQPGQSLTLIATANQGSEATYESGFVIDKFPISRPNLTFSTLTVSNMSPEDSSIYLCSVDMLVADGYTFGSGTRLTVV.

This clonotype was seen a few times. The rearrangement joins TRBV4-3 to TRBJ1-4; perhaps TRBD1 as D (6 bases). Germline CDR1 is LGHNA and CDR2 is YSLEER. V lost 0 bases and J lost 8, with 13 bases in between. This CDR3 has 15 residues. The CDR3 spells CASSQDDGRGEKLFF. Here the CDR3 DNA reads TGCGCCAGCAGCCAAGATGACGGAAGGGGGGAAAAACTGTTTTTT.

This clonotype came up many times. The chain employs TRBV20-1 and TRBJ1-3, with a weak D call TRBD1 (5 bases). CDR3 size: 13 residues. Germline V lookup: CDR1 DFQATT, CDR2 SNEGSKA (reference sequence). The V end was cut by 2 bases, the J end by 2 bases, with 7 bases between. The CDR3 DNA reads as TGCAGTGCTAGAATAGGGGCTGGAAACACCATATATTTT. Translation gives CSARIGAGNTIYF.

The rearrangement joins TRBV10-1 to TRBJ2-7; TRBD2 might be the D (6 bases). Trimming pared 3 bases from V and 1 base from J, leaving 13 bases between. Germline V gives CDR1 WNHNN, CDR2 SYGVQD (reference sequence). This CDR3 has 15 residues. Here the CDR3 reads CASSDGGSASYEQYF. For the CDR3, the DNA is TGCGCCAGCAGTGATGGGGGGAGCGCGTCCTACGAGCAGTACTTC.

This clonotype appeared many times. The chain has TRBV20-1 and TRBJ2-7, with no clear D. Germline lookup yields CDR1 DFQATT and CDR2 SNEGSKA (reference sequence). The CDR3 runs to 14 residues. Trimming left V 0 bases short and J 2 bases short, with 11 bases between. This CDR3 reads CSARDRVSTYEQYF. As DNA, the CDR3 is TGCAGTGCTAGAGATCGAGTCAGCACCTACGAGCAGTACTTC.

In its sample, this clonotype was seen many times. The CDR3, as DNA: TGCGCCAGCAGTGGGGCACAGGTGGTATCTATGAACACTGAAGCTTTCTTT. Amino acids: CASSGAQVVSMNTEAFF. The V and J genes are TRBV10-2 and TRBJ1-1; tentative D call: TRBD1 (5 bases). The V gene's germline CDR1 is WSHSY and CDR2 SAAADI. V was trimmed by 4 bases and J by 0 bases, leaving 18 bases between them. This CDR3 contains 17 residues.